A single sample is the source of the 20 T cell receptor beta chains below, sequenced in a study of CD8 T cells in Susac syndrome. Random hexamers served to reverse transcribe about 0.5 to 1 ug RNA. TCRdb processed the immunoSEQ multiplex PCR reads anew with MiXCR; each CDR3 protein has one entry. This sample has roughly 200,000 distinct CDR3 sequences, with around 93% found just once. Input material: CD4+ T cells from PBMCs. The receptors here all came from a human donor with multiple sclerosis.

CDR3 nucleotides: TGCAGTGCTACCCACAGAAGCTCCTACAATGAGCAGTTCTTC. The encoded protein is CSATHRSSYNEQFF. V usage is TRBV20-1 and J usage is TRBJ2-1; D uncertain. The V end was cut by 4 bases, the J end by 0 bases, with 10 bases between. Germline V gene sequence: CDR1 DFQATT, CDR2 SNEGSKA (reference sequence). The CDR3 is 14 residues long.

The chain employs TRBV5-1 and TRBJ2-1, with D possibly matching TRBD1 (6 bases). Germline CDR1 reads SGHRS; CDR2 reads YFSETQ. V was trimmed by 0 bases and J by 6 bases, leaving 13 bases between them. The CDR3 contains 15 residues. In DNA, the CDR3 is TGCGCCAGCAGCTTGGGTTGGCAGGGGCGCAATGAGCAGTTCTTC. It translates to CASSLGWQGRNEQFF. The variable domain in full, with the rest retrieved from reference TRBV5-1 and TRBJ2-1, is KAGVTQTPRYLIKTRGQQVTLSCSPISGHRSVSWYQQTPGQGLQFLFEYFSETQRNKGNFPGRFSGRQFSNSRSEMNVSTLELGDSALYLCASSLGWQGRNEQFFGPGTRLTVL.

The V call is TRBV15, the J call TRBJ2-7, with D unclear. V lost 0 bases to trimming and J lost 1 base, with 10 bases between them. The CDR3 has 15 amino acids. Germline values: CDR1 LNHNV, CDR2 YYDKDF (reference sequence). CDR3 residues: CATSRDPRSSYEQYF. The CDR3 DNA reads as TGTGCCACCAGCAGAGATCCCAGATCATCCTACGAGCAGTACTTC.

The rearrangement links TRBV12-3 or TRBV12-4 to TRBJ1-1, with 7 bases that match TRBD1. V trimming: 8 bases; J trimming: 2 bases; junction bases outside the gene matches: 8. The CDR3 contains 14 residues. The CDR3 spells CASRLGQVNTEAFF. The CDR3 DNA sequence: TGTGCCAGCCGCCTTGGACAGGTCAACACTGAAGCTTTCTTT.

The rearrangement links TRBV20-1 to TRBJ2-3; 15 bases line up with TRBD2. The CDR3 consists of 18 residues. V was pared by 4 bases and J by 3 bases, with 11 bases of the junction left unmatched. CDR1 is DFQATT and CDR2 is SNEGSKA in the germline V gene (reference sequence). As DNA, the CDR3 is TGCAGTGCTACCCGGACTAGCGGGGGGGCCTTCTATACAGATACGCAGTATTTT. Protein: CSATRTSGGAFYTDTQYF.

The chain joins TRBV29-1 to TRBJ1-2; D uncertain. The V gene lost 7 bases and the J gene lost 4 bases, with 10 bases spanning the gap. The CDR3 has 11 amino acids. Germline CDR1 is SQVTM and CDR2 is ANQGSEA. Written as DNA, the CDR3 is TGCAGCGCTGTGGAGGCCTATGGCTACACCTTC. Its translation is CSAVEAYGYTF.

This clonotype showed up just once. The chain has TRBV29-1 and TRBJ1-2, with D unresolved. Germline loops: CDR1 SQVTM, CDR2 ANQGSEA. The ends were cut back, 7 bases at V and 0 bases at J, with 9 bases in the middle. The CDR3 is made up of 12 amino acids. This chain's CDR3 is CSAVKSNYGYTF. As DNA, the CDR3 is TGCAGCGCTGTAAAGTCTAACTATGGCTACACCTTC.

This chain joins TRBV6-5 and TRBJ1-6; D ambiguous. Germline values: CDR1 MNHEY, CDR2 SVGAGI. V was trimmed by 0 bases and J by 6 bases, leaving 9 bases between them. The CDR3 has 15 amino acids. CDR3 sequence reads: CASSYSPGTNSPLHF. Here the CDR3 DNA reads TGTGCCAGCAGTTACTCTCCGGGAACTAATTCACCCCTCCACTTT.

J is TRBJ2-3 and V is TRBV12-3 or TRBV12-4; D tentatively reads TRBD1 or TRBD2 (5 bases each). The CDR3 has 15 amino acids. Trimming cost V 2 bases and J 3 bases, with 12 bases left between them. This CDR3 reads CASSLRGARTDTQYF. Here the CDR3 DNA reads TGTGCCAGCAGTTTAAGAGGGGCGCGAACAGATACGCAGTATTTT.

J is TRBJ2-5 and V is TRBV20-1; D not certain. With 5 bases removed from V and 5 bases from J, the gap between germline ends came to 21 bases. The germline V gene has CDR1 DFQATT and CDR2 SNEGSKA (reference sequence). The CDR3 loop spans 15 amino acids. The CDR3 nucleotides read TGCAGTGCTCCACCCAAAGCGCAGTCTCCGGAGACCCAGTACTTC. Amino acid sequence: CSAPPKAQSPETQYF.

A single count supports this clonotype. The J gene is TRBJ1-2, the V gene TRBV11-2; tentative D call: TRBD1 (6 bases). CDR3 length: 14 amino acids. Trimming cost V 1 base and J 7 bases, with 13 bases left between them. CDR1 SGHAT and CDR2 FQNNGV come from the germline V gene. The CDR3, as DNA: TGTGCCAGCAGCTTAGGACGGGGGCTTAGTGGCTACACCTTC. Its protein product is CASSLGRGLSGYTF.

The chain employs TRBV20-1 and TRBJ1-1; D perhaps matches TRBD1 (6 bases). CDR3 length equals 12 residues. Germline CDR1 reads DFQATT; CDR2 reads SNEGSKA (reference sequence). In DNA, the CDR3 is TGCAGGATGGACAGTATGAACACTGAAGCTTTCTTT. It specifies CRMDSMNTEAFF.

The chain links TRBV2 to TRBJ1-2; no definite D call. The germline V gene has CDR1 SNHLY and CDR2 FYNNEI. The germline V and J ends were trimmed by 8 bases and 4 bases, with 17 bases remaining between them. The CDR3 has 14 amino acids. In DNA form, the CDR3 reads TGTGCCAGCTCCTATTCCCGGGCCCCCTATGGCTACACCTTC. It specifies CASSYSRAPYGYTF.

As to this clonotype: Germline is not matched at one junction end, which may reflect a read error. The chain combines TRBV29-1 with TRBJ1-2, with 8 bases that match TRBD1. The CDR3 extends over 17 amino acids. Per the germline V gene, CDR1 is SQVTM and CDR2 is ANQGSEA. The CDR3 is CGVERLLTGQGVFGYTF. The CDR3 nucleotides read TGCGGCGTTGAGAGGTTATTAACAGGACAGGGAGTTTTTGGCTACACCTTC. Drawing the rest from reference TRBV29-1 and TRBJ1-2, the complete variable domain is SAVISQKPSRDICQRGTSLTIQCQVDSQVTMMFWYRQQPGQSLTLIATANQGSEATYESGFVIDKFPISRPNLTFSTLTVSNMSPEDSSIYLCGVERLLTGQGVFGYTFGSGTRLTVV.

The CDR3 coding sequence is TGTGCCAGCAGCCCAATAGAGGACAGACGAAACTATGGCTACACCTTC. Encoded protein: CASSPIEDRRNYGYTF. The rearrangement joins TRBV7-9 to TRBJ1-2, with D tentatively TRBD1 (6 bases). The CDR3 covers 16 residues. CDR1 and CDR2 (germline): SEHNR, FQNEAQ (reference sequence). Trimming removed 5 bases at V and 2 bases at J, with 18 bases between.

The chain carries TRBV7-9 and TRBJ1-2; no clear D gene. This CDR3 has 14 amino acids. With 6 bases removed from V and 3 bases from J, the gap between germline ends came to 14 bases. Germline loops: CDR1 SEHNR, CDR2 FQNEAQ (reference sequence). The CDR3 region is CASSPRRGDYGYTF. The DNA for the CDR3 is TGTGCCAGCAGTCCTCGACGGGGAGACTATGGCTACACCTTC.

This clonotype came up once. This rearrangement joins TRBV6-5 to TRBJ1-5, with a possible D match to TRBD1 (6 bases). Per the germline V gene, CDR1 is MNHEY and CDR2 is SVGAGI. The CDR3 covers 14 residues. V lost 5 bases, J lost 6 bases, and 14 bases lay in between. CDR3 residues: CASSEMGHSQPQHF. The CDR3 bases are TGTGCCAGCAGTGAGATGGGACATTCTCAGCCCCAGCATTTT.

The gene calls are TRBV3-1 and TRBJ1-2; TRBD1 agrees at 8 bases. The CDR3 spans 13 residues. The junction had 7 bases not matched to a gene; V was cut back by 7 bases and J by 6 bases. Germline CDR1 reads LGHDT; CDR2 reads YNNKEL (reference sequence). CDR3 sequence (DNA): TGTGCCAGCAACCTACAGGGGGTGGATGGCTACACCTTC. It is translated as CASNLQGVDGYTF.

The rearrangement links TRBV12-3 or TRBV12-4 to TRBJ1-1; D not certain. The CDR3 has 14 amino acids. Deletions cut 6 bases from V and 2 bases from J, with 13 bases between. DNA of the CDR3: TGTGCCAGCAGAAGGCGGGCTTCTAACACTGAAGCTTTCTTT. It encodes CASRRRASNTEAFF.

V and J are TRBV6-1 and TRBJ2-5; a weak D match, TRBD2 (6 bases). The CDR3 is 17 amino acids. The ends were cut back, 5 bases at V and 3 bases at J, with 22 bases in the middle. Germline CDR1 MNHNS, CDR2 SASEGT. The CDR3 sequence: CASSTGLRSATEETQYF. The CDR3 coding sequence is TGTGCCAGCAGTACGGGACTCCGCTCGGCAACGGAAGAGACCCAGTACTTC.